Listed below are T cell receptor beta chains from one sample, sequenced in a study of preoperative IRX-2 immunotherapy in early breast cancer. Data came from immunoSEQ multiplex PCR; TCRdb stores just in-frame clones and leaves some out. The table lists some 1,500 clones, more than 60% of them singletons. Sequences were derived from tumor tissue, sampled after IRX-2 immunotherapy. Receptor source: a human donor with breast cancer. Both conserved end residues are part of each CDR3. Fields, in order: D gene, clone size, V gene, J gene, CDR3 DNA, CDR3 protein. D genes are given only for firm matches. Expanded clones get a size class; other rows say once, few or many, or leave the size out.

.,.,TRBV5-1,TRBJ1-6,TGCGCCAGCAGCTTGGCAGGTGGCAGGAATTCACCCCTCCACTTT,CASSLAGGRNSPLHF
.,.,TRBV1,TRBJ2-1,TGCGCCAGCAGCCAAGGCAGGGGCAATGAGCAGTTCTTC,CASSQGRGNEQFF
.,.,TRBV6-8,TRBJ1-5,TGTGCCAGCAGCCCGGGAAACTCTCAGCCCCAGCATTTT,CASSPGNSQPQHF
.,.,TRBV29-1,TRBJ1-1,TGCAGCGTTTGGGGGTCGAACACTGAAGCTTTCTTT,CSVWGSNTEAFF
TRBD1,few,TRBV11-3,TRBJ2-3,TGTGCCAGCAGCTTAGAGGTCCAGGGGGACCCAATCACAGATACGCAGTATTTT,CASSLEVQGDPITDTQYF
.,.,TRBV29-1,TRBJ2-4,TGCAGCGTTGAAGGGGTTGGGGGCAAGTTTGGAAGAGCCAAAAACATTCAGTACTTC,CSVEGVGGKFGRAKNIQYF
.,.,TRBV6-8,TRBJ1-5,TGTGCCAGCAGACCGACGGCGGATAGCAATCAGCCCCAGCATTTT,CASRPTADSNQPQHF
.,.,TRBV19,TRBJ1-1,TGTGCCAGTAGTATCGTCGAGGGGGGGACTGAAGCTTTCTTT,CASSIVEGGTEAFF
TRBD1,few,TRBV11-3,TRBJ2-7,TGTGCCAGCAGCTCGCCGGGGACAGGGCAGTACGAGCAGTACTTC,CASSSPGTGQYEQYF
.,.,TRBV6-8,TRBJ1-4,TGTGCCAGCAGTGACAGGTGGGCTTGTTGCGAAAAACTGTTTTTT,CASSDRWACCEKLFF
.,once,TRBV30,TRBJ1-1,TGTGCCTGGTTGGGACTGCCGAACACTGAAGCTTTCTTT,CAWLGLPNTEAFF
.,.,TRBV11-3,TRBJ2-7,TGTGCCAGCAGCTTAGATCTCGGTACGGTCACCTACGAGCAGTACTTC,CASSLDLGTVTYEQYF
.,.,TRBV14,TRBJ1-6,TGTGCCAGCAGCCAAAACAAAGCACCCCTCCACTTT,CASSQNKAPLHF
TRBD1,.,TRBV15,TRBJ1-5,TGTGCCACCAAGGATTTGGGGACAGGAGGTAATCAGCCCCAGCATTTT,CATKDLGTGGNQPQHF
.,.,TRBV28,TRBJ2-3,TGTGCCAGCAGAGGCCGGGGCCGAGATACGCAGTATTTT,CASRGRGRDTQYF
.,.,TRBV30,TRBJ1-4,TGTGCCTGGAGTGTAGGCGCGAACTCTAATGAAAAACTGTTTTTT,CAWSVGANSNEKLFF
TRBD2,.,TRBV18,TRBJ2-7,TGTGCCAGCTCACCCGGGACTAGCGGGGGTAGTGAGCAGTACTTC,CASSPGTSGGSEQYF
.,.,TRBV18,TRBJ1-1,TGTGCCAGCTCACCCTCGGGACAATGGGGAGGCACTGAAGCTTTCTTT,CASSPSGQWGGTEAFF
TRBD1,.,TRBV6-8,TRBJ1-2,TGTGCCAGCAGTTACTCCCGGGGACAGGGGGCGGGAGGCTACACCTTC,CASSYSRGQGAGGYTF
.,.,TRBV10-3,TRBJ2-3,TGTGCCATCAGTGAGTCCCAAACAGACACCTGGGCTACGCAGTATTTT,CAISESQTDTWATQYF
.,.,TRBV12-5,TRBJ1-3,TGTGCCGGATACACCGGAAACACCATATATTTT,CAGYTGNTIYF
.,.,TRBV6-8,TRBJ2-5,TGTGCCAGCAGCTTTGGGACGGAGGAAGAGACCCAGTACTTC,CASSFGTEEETQYF
TRBD2,.,TRBV11-3,TRBJ2-3,TGTGCCAGCAGCCATCCCGGGGAGCGGGGGACTAGCACAGATACGCAGTATTTT,CASSHPGERGTSTDTQYF
.,few,TRBV11-3,TRBJ1-6,TGTGCCAGCAGCCCCCCCGGACCGTTTAATTCACCCCTCCACTTT,CASSPPGPFNSPLHF